This TCR beta chain was retrieved from a study of Ad26.COV2.S vaccination and SARS-CoV-2 variants. Study conclusions and caveats: Non-spike TCR breadth was similar in vaccine and placebo recipients.

Only in-frame clones appear in the TCRdb table, and some are missing; sequencing was by immunoSEQ multiplex PCR. The table includes 450,000 to 550,000 clones, 80% to 90% detected once. The CDR3 is 17 residues long. V dropped 3 bases and J dropped 4; count of bases not matched to a gene: 11. CDR1 and CDR2 from the germline V gene are SGHDT and YYEEEE. A word on this clone: Its specificity is unknown.

Treatment noted: about 20 received Ad26.COV2.S at low or high dose, single or two shots; 5 received placebo; per-sample allocation not given. Samples analyzed were those drawn on day 63 after the first vaccine or placebo injection. The receptor was derived from a person aged 18 to 59 who received the Ad26.COV2.S COVID-19 vaccine or a placebo. The V gene is TRBV5-6, the J gene TRBJ2-5, with 11 bases fitting TRBD2. The sequences come from peripheral blood, collected in a trial of Ad26.COV2.S vaccine versus placebo. This CDR3 reads CASSSRRLAGGTETQYF. The DNA for the CDR3 is TGTGCCAGCAGCTCGCGCCGCTTAGCGGGAGGGACAGAGACCCAGTACTTC.